This T cell receptor beta chain was observed in a study of cytomegalovirus exposure and HLA in healthy donors. Measured with immunoSEQ multiplex PCR; TCRdb has only the in-frame clones, and not every one. Of roughly 120,000 clones listed, about 93% are singletons. The CDR3 consists of 14 residues. V lost 5 bases and J lost 7; bases outside the gene matches: 7. Germline CDR1 is PRHDT and CDR2 is FYEKMQ (reference sequence). Notes on the study in general: In vitro work confirmed that a few CMV-associated chains recognize CMV antigens.

Note on this clone: Its antigen is currently unknown.

The chain couples TRBV13 to TRBJ2-1; the match to TRBD2 covers 8 bases. Sequencing was performed on PBMCs. The sequence was collected from a woman in her late teens or twenties in good health and CMV-seronegative. The CDR3 reads CASSNRGGENEQFF. The CDR3 DNA is TGTGCCAGCAGCAACCGGGGGGGCGAAAATGAGCAGTTCTTC.